The clone carrying this TCR beta chain has just a few counts. This sample stems from a study of regulatory T cells in long-lasting Graves disease. Libraries of TCR beta came from iRepertoire HTBI primers plus Arm-PCR of CDR3 regions. TCRdb recomputed calls from the multiplex PCR reads with MiXCR, one row per CDR3 protein. Counted here are 390,000 or so distinct CDR3 sequences, approximately 23% occurring once; the ten biggest clones make up 25% to 35%. Germline V gene data show CDR1 as LGHDT and CDR2 as YNNKEL (reference sequence). The V gene end was trimmed by 6 bases and the J gene end by 4 bases; junction bases not matched to a gene: 6. The CDR3 runs to 15 residues. Time point in this sample: persistent/refractory GD, antithyroid drugs over 5 years with positive TRAb. There was RNA extracted from PBMCs, and the TCR library was made from it. Investigators report Graves' disease was diagnosed under American Thyroid Association guidelines.

This receptor was identified in a woman between 40 and 50 years old with Graves disease. V and J are TRBV3-1 and TRBJ2-7; TRBD2 aligns across 13 bases. The specimen was peripheral blood mononuclear cells (PBMCs), collected when the disease was refractory, from a patient treated with antithyroid drugs. Here the CDR3 DNA reads TGTGCCAGCAGGGATCAGACTAGCGGGGGGTACGAGCAGTACTTC. It is translated as CASRDQTSGGYEQYF.